The 31 T cell receptor beta chains presented below share a single source sample, sequenced in a study of blood T cells in healthy people across ages. Next came a second PCR, run for roughly 6 to 11 cycles, which used a sample-barcoded 5' primer along with a J-beta primer mix. TCRdb reanalysed the 5' RACE reads using MiXCR and keeps one entry per CDR3 protein. Of roughly 930,000 distinct CDR3 sequences in the sample, about 48% were seen once. Sequenced sample: blood. These receptors were taken from a man younger than 40 in good health.

The chain joins TRBV12-3 or TRBV12-4 to TRBJ2-2, with D possibly TRBD2 on 5 matching bases. V gave up 5 bases and J gave up 2 bases, with 15 bases separating them. CDR3 length equals 16 residues. The CDR3 DNA follows: TGTGCCAGCAGTCCACGCGAAGCGGCCAACACCGGGGAGCTGTTTTTT. Protein product: CASSPREAANTGELFF.

The gene calls are TRBV7-9 and TRBJ1-2; D not certain. The CDR3 extends over 15 amino acids. The germline gives CDR1 SEHNR, CDR2 FQNEAQ (reference sequence). Trimming pared 5 bases from V and 4 bases from J, leaving 17 bases between. The CDR3 reads CASSPVADGIYGYTF. The CDR3 DNA reads as TGTGCCAGCAGCCCTGTGGCAGATGGAATCTATGGCTACACCTTC. The entire variable domain, with the rest obtained from reference TRBV7-9 and TRBJ1-2, is as follows: DTGVSQNPRHKITKRGQNVTFRCDPISEHNRLYWYRQTLGQGPEFLTYFQNEAQLEKSRLLSDRFSAERPKGSFSTLEIQRTEQGDSAMYLCASSPVADGIYGYTFGSGTRLTVV.

The chain couples TRBV9 to TRBJ2-3; TRBD1 aligns across 9 bases. Germline CDR1 reads SGDLS; CDR2 reads YYNGEE. V gave up 1 base and J gave up 4 bases; unmatched junction bases: 7. The length of the CDR3 is 16 residues. In nucleotides, the CDR3 is TGTGCCAGCAGCGTATATGGTGGGACAGGGTCAGATACGCAGTATTTT. It is translated as CASSVYGGTGSDTQYF.

This rearrangement joins TRBV21-1 to TRBJ2-3; no check of the table's D call, TRBD1, against the DNA was made. TRBV21-1 is marked as a pseudogene. The CDR3 length is 16 residues. In nucleotides, the CDR3 is TGTGCCAGCAGCATGGAGCGGGGGCGGGGCACAGATACGCAGTATTTT. It encodes CASSMERGRGTDTQYF.

The V gene is TRBV12-3 or TRBV12-4, the J gene TRBJ1-6; TRBD1 aligns across 9 bases. The CDR3 is 14 amino acids. The trim removed 6 bases at V and 7 bases at J, leaving 4 bases unmatched. The DNA for the CDR3 is TGTGCCAGCAGCAACGGACAGGGGAATTCACCCCTCCACTTT. Residues: CASSNGQGNSPLHF.

The rearrangement links TRBV12-3 or TRBV12-4 to TRBJ1-1, with D unresolved. The CDR3 totals 15 residues. V was clipped by 4 bases and J by 2 bases, with 14 bases between them. CDR3 in DNA: TGTGCCAGCAGTTATTCGAAGAACCCTAACACTGAAGCTTTCTTT. As protein: CASSYSKNPNTEAFF.

The chain recombines TRBV4-2 with TRBJ2-7; tentatively, D is TRBD1 or TRBD2 (7 bases each). Trimming cost V 0 bases and J 4 bases, with 16 bases left between them. The CDR3 contains 16 residues. In germline, CDR1 is LGHNA, CDR2 YNFKEQ. CDR3 sequence: CASSQDQGGATYEQYF. DNA of the CDR3: TGTGCCAGCAGCCAAGATCAGGGGGGGGCGACGTACGAGCAGTACTTC.

This rearrangement joins TRBV4-1 to TRBJ1-1; D gene uncertain. CDR1 is MGHRA, CDR2 YSYEKL, per germline. Trimming took 1 base from V and 0 from J, leaving 15 bases between them. This CDR3 region has 17 residues. CDR3 protein: CASSQGVLASMNTEAFF. CDR3 DNA: TGCGCCAGCAGCCAAGGTGTATTAGCCTCTATGAACACTGAAGCTTTCTTT.

The chain links TRBV12-3 or TRBV12-4 to TRBJ1-5, with D uncertain. This CDR3 is 14 amino acids long. The V end was cut by 5 bases, the J end by 4 bases, with 12 bases between. The CDR3 is CASSESLPNQPQHF. The CDR3 DNA reads as TGTGCCAGCAGTGAGAGTCTGCCGAATCAGCCCCAGCATTTT.

This clonotype came up a few times. The V call is TRBV5-1, the J call TRBJ2-3; no reliable D call. CDR1 and CDR2 from the germline V gene are SGHRS and YFSETQ. The V end was cut by 2 bases, the J end by 2 bases, with 6 bases between. The CDR3 has 13 amino acids. The CDR3 sequence is CASSFHFTDTQYF. The DNA of the CDR3 is TGCGCCAGCAGCTTTCACTTCACAGATACGCAGTATTTT.

This clonotype came up once. V gene TRBV30 combines with J gene TRBJ2-2; no clear D. Germline CDR1 and CDR2: GTSNPN and SVGIG (reference sequence). V lost 2 bases and J 7 bases, leaving 11 bases between the germline ends. The CDR3 loop spans 13 amino acids. The CDR3 DNA reads as TGTGCCTGGAGTACCGGAATGGGCGGGGAGCTGTTTTTT. Its protein is CAWSTGMGGELFF.

V gene TRBV6-2 or TRBV6-3 combines with J gene TRBJ1-2; D unclear. This CDR3 region has 12 residues. Germline V gene data show CDR1 as MNHEY and CDR2 as SVGEGT. V was trimmed by 9 bases and J by 5 bases, leaving 13 bases between them. CDR3: CASSPVSYGYTF. The CDR3 DNA reads as TGTGCCAGTAGCCCGGTTTCATATGGCTACACCTTC.

The rearrangement uses TRBV6-5 and TRBJ1-1; no definite D call. Looked up from germline, CDR1 is MNHEY and CDR2 is SVGAGI. Trimming shortened V by 5 bases and J by 2 bases, and 12 bases separated the two germline ends. CDR3 length: 14 residues. In DNA form, the CDR3 reads TGTGCCAGCAGTGGGTGGGTCGTTAACACTGAAGCTTTCTTT. This sequence encodes CASSGWVVNTEAFF.

This chain connects TRBV12-3 or TRBV12-4 to TRBJ2-3; no clear D gene. The V end was cut by 3 bases, the J end by 0 bases, with 10 bases between. The CDR3 is made up of 15 amino acids. This CDR3 reads CASSFRASSTDTQYF. In nucleotides, the CDR3 is TGTGCCAGCAGTTTCCGGGCTAGTAGCACAGATACGCAGTATTTT.

J is TRBJ2-1 and V is TRBV6-2 or TRBV6-3; perhaps TRBD2 as D (5 bases). V dropped 6 bases and J dropped 0 bases, with 9 bases sitting between them. CDR1 is MNHEY, CDR2 SVGEGT, per germline. The CDR3 loop spans 14 amino acids. The CDR3 nucleotides are TGTGCCAGCAGGGTTGCGGGCTCCTACAATGAGCAGTTCTTC. Its translation is CASRVAGSYNEQFF.

This clonotype was seen a few times. J is TRBJ1-6 and V is TRBV25-1; TRBD1 matches at 9 bases. The length of the CDR3 is 14 residues. Germline-derived CDR1 and CDR2 are MGHDK and SYGVNS. Trimming at V came to 4 bases and at J to 8 bases, leaving 3 bases not matched to a gene. The CDR3 loop is CASSGGTGYSPLHF. In DNA, the CDR3 is TGTGCCAGCAGTGGCGGGACAGGGTATTCACCCCTCCACTTT.

In this sample, this clonotype turned up once. V usage is TRBV24-1 and J usage is TRBJ1-2; D is undetermined. V was cut by 6 bases and J by 4 bases, with 20 bases left in between. This CDR3 contains 16 residues. Germline CDR1 is KGHDR and CDR2 is SFDVKD. The CDR3 protein is CATSNYDAVVSYGYTF. DNA of the CDR3: TGTGCCACCAGTAACTATGACGCTGTAGTGAGCTATGGCTACACCTTC.

The V gene is TRBV15, the J gene TRBJ1-5; 7 bases are a match to TRBD1. J lost 0 bases, V lost 0 bases, and 8 bases had no gene match. Germline V gene lookup returns CDR1 LNHNV and CDR2 YYDKDF (reference sequence). The CDR3 length is 18 residues. The CDR3 DNA follows: TGTGCCACCAGCAGAGATCTCGGGGACAGTCATAGCAATCAGCCCCAGCATTTT. It translates to CATSRDLGDSHSNQPQHF. Full variable domain (outside the CDR3, taken from reference TRBV15 and TRBJ1-5): DAMVIQNPRYQVTQFGKPVTLSCSQTLNHNVMYWYQQKSSQAPKLLFHYYDKDFNNEADTPDNFQSRRPNTSFCFLDIRSPGLGDTAMYLCATSRDLGDSHSNQPQHFGDGTRLSIL.

The V gene is TRBV7-9, the J gene TRBJ2-7, with a weak D call TRBD1 (6 bases). Between the trimmed V and J ends, which lost 5 bases and 7 bases, there was a span of 21 bases. CDR1 and CDR2 from the germline V gene are SEHNR and FQNEAQ (reference sequence). The CDR3 is made up of 15 amino acids. CDR3 coding DNA: TGTGCCAGCAGCCCTTTTACAGGGTCCCCCGGAGAGCAGTACTTC. It is translated as CASSPFTGSPGEQYF.

The CDR3 loop is CASSHLGAPGGTQYF. In nucleotides, the CDR3 is TGTGCCAGCAGCCACCTAGGGGCCCCTGGTGGGACCCAGTACTTC. The chain joins TRBV14 to TRBJ2-5; the D gene is possibly TRBD1 (5 bases). The V and J ends lost 3 bases and 7 bases respectively, with 18 bases between them. This CDR3 spans 15 amino acids. Germline V CDR1 and CDR2: SGHDN, FVKESK.

The V gene is TRBV6-4, the J gene TRBJ2-3; D ambiguous. Between the trimmed V and J ends, which lost 5 bases and 5 bases, there was a span of 11 bases. Germline CDR1 reads MRHNA; CDR2 reads SNTAGT. This CDR3 region has 13 residues. CDR3 bases: TGTGCCAGCAGTCCGAAAGACATAGATACGCAGTATTTT. Encoded protein: CASSPKDIDTQYF.

The chain recombines TRBV13 with TRBJ1-1; 7 nucleotides align to TRBD1. The CDR3 length is 17 residues. In germline, CDR1 is PRHDT, CDR2 FYEKMQ (reference sequence). Trimming cost V 5 bases and J 0 bases; bases outside gene matches: 12. The CDR3 nucleotides are TGTGCCAGCAGCCCATGGGCAGGGGGATCGGTGAACACTGAAGCTTTCTTT. Amino acid sequence: CASSPWAGGSVNTEAFF.

The chain couples TRBV4-1 to TRBJ2-2, with a tentative D call TRBD2 (6 bases). The CDR3 is 16 amino acids. V was shortened by 0 bases and J by 0 bases, with 8 bases between the two germline ends. CDR1 MGHRA and CDR2 YSYEKL come from the germline V gene. CDR3: CASSQETGANTGELFF. The CDR3 DNA reads TGCGCCAGCAGCCAAGAGACGGGGGCGAACACCGGGGAGCTGTTTTTT.

The chain joins TRBV10-3 to TRBJ2-5, with TRBD2 matching 9 bases. Trimming at V came to 0 bases and at J to 4 bases, leaving 9 bases not matched to a gene. The germline gives CDR1 ENHRY, CDR2 SYGVKD. CDR3 length: 17 amino acids. CDR3 protein: CAISESGSGGPAETQYF. CDR3 DNA: TGTGCCATCAGTGAGTCGGGTAGCGGGGGCCCAGCAGAGACCCAGTACTTC.

Many counts were recorded for this clonotype. The J gene is TRBJ2-1, the V gene TRBV9, with 8 nucleotides matching TRBD2. J lost 0 bases, V lost 0 bases, and 2 bases had no gene match. Per germline, CDR1 SGDLS and CDR2 YYNGEE. The CDR3 runs to 16 residues. The DNA for the CDR3 is TGTGCCAGCAGCGTAGATAGCGGGGCCTCCTACAATGAGCAGTTCTTC. This gives the protein CASSVDSGASYNEQFF.

The chain employs TRBV4-1 and TRBJ1-5; D is unclear. This CDR3 contains 14 residues. Per the germline V gene, CDR1 is MGHRA and CDR2 is YSYEKL. Trimming left V 1 base short and J 5 bases short, with 9 bases between. In DNA form, the CDR3 reads TGCGCCAGCAGCCAAGTGAGGGATGATCAGCCCCAGCATTTT. Protein sequence: CASSQVRDDQPQHF.

A remark on this clonotype: Possible read error: a much larger clone is one base away. The chain combines TRBV7-2 with TRBJ2-7; 9 nucleotides agree with TRBD1. The J call may be incorrect, as the DNA end agrees better with TRBJ2-5. CDR3 length: 17 residues. Germline assignment: CDR1 SGHTA and CDR2 FQGNSA. CDR3 amino acids: CASSTAGQGKGSKTQYF. CDR3 coding DNA: TGTGCCAGCAGCACGGCTGGACAGGGGAAAGGGAGTAAGACCCAGTACTTC.

The chain combines TRBV4-1 with TRBJ1-5; D may be TRBD1 (5 bases). V was pared by 0 bases and J by 0 bases, with 18 bases between. The germline gives CDR1 MGHRA, CDR2 YSYEKL. The CDR3 runs 19 residues. This CDR3 reads CASSQDRQGIGYSNQPQHF. In DNA, the CDR3 is TGCGCCAGCAGCCAAGATCGGCAGGGAATCGGGTATAGCAATCAGCCCCAGCATTTT.

This clonotype was detected a few times. V and J are TRBV12-3 or TRBV12-4 and TRBJ2-7; D possibly corresponds to TRBD2 (5 bases). The germline V and J ends were trimmed by 7 bases and 0 bases, with 16 bases remaining between them. The CDR3 is made up of 15 amino acids. The CDR3, as DNA: TGTGCCAGCACCCGTACCCGGGGAAGCTCCTACGAGCAGTACTTC. Residues: CASTRTRGSSYEQYF.

The chain recombines TRBV28 with TRBJ2-5; D tentatively reads TRBD1 or TRBD2 (5 bases each). This CDR3 spans 15 amino acids. Germline values: CDR1 MDHEN, CDR2 SYDVKM. Trimming cost V 7 bases and J 5 bases, with 20 bases left between them. Written as DNA, the CDR3 is TGTGCCAGCAAATCGGGGCAGGGAAGGATCGAGACCCAGTACTTC. Protein: CASKSGQGRIETQYF.

This clonotype was counted a few times. A read error may account for a junction end that differs from germline. The chain is built from TRBV7-9 and TRBJ2-5; maybe TRBD2 (5 bases). The CDR3 has 12 amino acids. Germline V gives CDR1 SEHNR, CDR2 FQNEAQ (reference sequence). CDR3 in DNA: TGCCTAATCGTAAGGCGGGTGGAGACCCAGTACTTC. This encodes CLIVRRVETQYF.